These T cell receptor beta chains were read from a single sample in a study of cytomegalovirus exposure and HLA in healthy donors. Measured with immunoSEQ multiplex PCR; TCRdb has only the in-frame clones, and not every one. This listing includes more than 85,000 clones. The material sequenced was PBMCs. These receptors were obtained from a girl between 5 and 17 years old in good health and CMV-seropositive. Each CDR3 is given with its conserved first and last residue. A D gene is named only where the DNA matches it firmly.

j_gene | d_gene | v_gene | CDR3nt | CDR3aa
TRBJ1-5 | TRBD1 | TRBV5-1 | TGCGCCAGCAGCTTGGAGCCAGGGGGCGGTCAGCACCAGCATTTT | CASSLEPGGGQHQHF
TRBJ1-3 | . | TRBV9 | TGTGCCAGCAGCGTAGACAGGGACAGAAACACCATATATTTT | CASSVDRDRNTIYF
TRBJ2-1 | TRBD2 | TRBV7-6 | TGTGCCAGCAGCTTATATGGGGGGGGGAATGAGCAGTTCTTC | CASSLYGGGNEQFF
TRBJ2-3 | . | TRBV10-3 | TGTGCCGGGCAGACCGCAGATACGCAGTATTTT | CAGQTADTQYF
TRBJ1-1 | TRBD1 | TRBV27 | TGTGCCAGCAGTTCGACAGGGAGTCTCGCCTCCGGGAACACTGAAGCTTTCTTT | CASSSTGSLASGNTEAFF
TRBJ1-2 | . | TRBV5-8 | TGTGCCAGCAGCCTTGGACGGATGGGGCTTAACTATGGCTACACCTTC | CASSLGRMGLNYGYTF
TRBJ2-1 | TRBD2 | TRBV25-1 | TGTGCCAGCATCCGCGGGGGGGCAAATGAGCAGTTCTTC | CASIRGGANEQFF
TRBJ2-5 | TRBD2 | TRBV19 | TGTGCCAGTAGTCCCCTAGCGGGGGGGAAAGAGACCCAGTACTTC | CASSPLAGGKETQYF
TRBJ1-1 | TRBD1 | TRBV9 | TGTGCCAGCAGCGTAGTGACAGGGGGTCGCACTGAAGCTTTCTTT | CASSVVTGGRTEAFF
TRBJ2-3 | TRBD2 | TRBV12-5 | TGTGCTAGTGGTTTACCCGCTAGCGGGGCTGTGGCAGATACGCAGTATTTT | CASGLPASGAVADTQYF
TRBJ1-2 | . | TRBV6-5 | TGTGCCAGCAGTTACTCGGCAGGGATGCACTATGGCTACACCTTC | CASSYSAGMHYGYTF
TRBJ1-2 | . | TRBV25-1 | TGTGCCAGCAGTGAATGGGAGTATGGCTACACCTTC | CASSEWEYGYTF
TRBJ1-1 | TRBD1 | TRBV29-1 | TGCAGCGTTGGTGGGGCAGGGGGCGACACTGAAGCTTTCTTT | CSVGGAGGDTEAFF
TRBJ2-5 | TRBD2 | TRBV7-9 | TGTGCCAGCAGCGGGGGACTAGCACGGGAGACCCAGTACTTC | CASSGGLARETQYF
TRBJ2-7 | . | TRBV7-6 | TGTGCCAGCAGCTTTGGGGGCGGCGAGCAGTACTTC | CASSFGGGEQYF
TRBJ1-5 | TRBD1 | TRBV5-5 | TGTGCCAGCAGCCACGATCCGACAGGGCTCAATCAGCCCCAGCATTTT | CASSHDPTGLNQPQHF
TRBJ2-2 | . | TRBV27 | TGTGCCAGCAGTTTATTTGGAGCCGGGGAGCTGTTTTTT | CASSLFGAGELFF
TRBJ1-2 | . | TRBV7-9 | TGTGCCAGCAGCTTCGGCTCAGCGATCTACCCGAACTATGGCTACACCTTC | CASSFGSAIYPNYGYTF
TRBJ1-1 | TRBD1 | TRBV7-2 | TGTGCCAGCAGCTTAGTTTCAGGGGGCGCCACTGAAGCTTTCTTT | CASSLVSGGATEAFF
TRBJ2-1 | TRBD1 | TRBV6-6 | TGTGCCAGCAGTATACCGGGACAGGGAAATGAGCAGTTCTTC | CASSIPGQGNEQFF
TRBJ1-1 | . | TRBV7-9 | TGTGCCAGCACCCTGGGCCTGCAGTCAGCTTTCTTT | CASTLGLQSAFF
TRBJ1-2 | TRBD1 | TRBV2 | TGTGCCAGCAGTACCGGGACAGGGCGTGCCTATGGCTACACCTTC | CASSTGTGRAYGYTF
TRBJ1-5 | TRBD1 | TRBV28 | TGTGCCAGCGACAGGGAATATCAGCCCCAGCATTTT | CASDREYQPQHF
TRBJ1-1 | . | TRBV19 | TGTGCCAGTAAGACAGGATCCCTGCGGAACACTGAAGCTTTCTTT | CASKTGSLRNTEAFF
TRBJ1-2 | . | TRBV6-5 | TGTGCCAGCAGTTACTCGAATGGGGGGTTGTATGGCTACACCTTC | CASSYSNGGLYGYTF
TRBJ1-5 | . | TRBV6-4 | TGTGCCAGCAGTGCAAGGGGTAGGTATAATCAGCCCCAGCATTTT | CASSARGRYNQPQHF
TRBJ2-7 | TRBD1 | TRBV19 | TGTGCCAGTAGTGCGGGACAGGGCATCTCCTACGAGCAGTACTTC | CASSAGQGISYEQYF
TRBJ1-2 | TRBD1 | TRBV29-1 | TGCAGCGTTTCCGACAGGGCTGGCTACACCTTC | CSVSDRAGYTF
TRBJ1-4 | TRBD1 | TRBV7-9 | TGTGCCAGCAGCTTATTAGGACAGGGGGCTAATGAAAAACTGTTTTTT | CASSLLGQGANEKLFF
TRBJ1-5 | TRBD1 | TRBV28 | TGTGCCAGCAGTTCCGTGGACAGGGCTCTATACACCCAGCATTTT | CASSSVDRALYTQHF
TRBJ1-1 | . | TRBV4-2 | TGTGCCAGCAGCCACCTTACAGACAACACTGAAGCTTTCTTT | CASSHLTDNTEAFF
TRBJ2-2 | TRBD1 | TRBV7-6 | TGTGCCAGCAGCGACAGGGCGAACACCGGGGAGCTGTTTTTT | CASSDRANTGELFF
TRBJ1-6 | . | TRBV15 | TGTGCCACCAGCAGAGAAAACGGAGGAGATTCACCCCTCCACTTT | CATSRENGGDSPLHF
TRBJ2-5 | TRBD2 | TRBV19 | TGTGCCAGTAGTACGCGAGCGGGGGGGTACCAAGAGAACCAGTACTTC | CASSTRAGGYQENQYF
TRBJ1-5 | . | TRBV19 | TGTGCCAGTAGTATCTACGGTACCAATCAGCCCCAGCATTTT | CASSIYGTNQPQHF
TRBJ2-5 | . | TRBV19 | TGTGCCAGTAGTAGTCAGGGAACCTACCAAGAGACCCAGTACTTC | CASSSQGTYQETQYF
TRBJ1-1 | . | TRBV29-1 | TGCAGCGTTCCTGGGCACAGAACTAACACTGAAGCTTTCTTT | CSVPGHRTNTEAFF
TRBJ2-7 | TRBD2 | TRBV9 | TGTGCCAGCAGCGCCGGGACTAGCGGGGGGACCTCCTACGAGCAGTACTTC | CASSAGTSGGTSYEQYF
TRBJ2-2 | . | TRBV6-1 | TGTGCCAGCAGTGAGACAGGTGGGAACACCGGGGAGCTGTTTTTT | CASSETGGNTGELFF
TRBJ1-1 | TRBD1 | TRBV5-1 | TGCGCCAGCAGCTTGAATGACAGGGGAAGTACTGAAGCTTTCTTT | CASSLNDRGSTEAFF
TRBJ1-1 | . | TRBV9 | TGTGCCAGCAGCCCCGGGGGGGGGCGGACTGAAGCTTTCTTT | CASSPGGGRTEAFF